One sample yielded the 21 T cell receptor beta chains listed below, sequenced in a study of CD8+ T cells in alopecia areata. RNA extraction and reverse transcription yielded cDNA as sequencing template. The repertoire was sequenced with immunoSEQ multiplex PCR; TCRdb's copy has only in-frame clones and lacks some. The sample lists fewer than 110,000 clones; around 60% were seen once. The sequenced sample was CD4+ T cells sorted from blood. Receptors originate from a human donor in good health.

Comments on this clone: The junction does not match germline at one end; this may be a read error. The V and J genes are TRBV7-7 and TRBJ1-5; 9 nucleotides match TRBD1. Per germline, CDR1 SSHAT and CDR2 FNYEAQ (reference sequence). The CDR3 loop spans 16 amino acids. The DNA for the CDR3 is TGTGCTAGCAGCCCCCACCAGACAGGGGGTGATCAGCCCCAGCATTTT. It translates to CASSPHQTGGDQPQHF.

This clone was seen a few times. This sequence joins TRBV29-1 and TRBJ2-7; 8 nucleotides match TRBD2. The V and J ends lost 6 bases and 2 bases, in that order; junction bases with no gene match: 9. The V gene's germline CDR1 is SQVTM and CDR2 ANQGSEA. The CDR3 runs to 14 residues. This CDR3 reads CSVQSSGGTYEQYF. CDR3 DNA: TGCAGCGTCCAAAGCAGCGGGGGTACCTACGAGCAGTACTTC.

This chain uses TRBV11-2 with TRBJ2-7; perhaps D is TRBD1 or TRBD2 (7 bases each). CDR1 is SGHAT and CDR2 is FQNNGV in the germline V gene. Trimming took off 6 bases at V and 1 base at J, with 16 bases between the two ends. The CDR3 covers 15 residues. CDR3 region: CASRQSQGGSYEQYF. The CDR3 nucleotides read TGTGCCAGCAGACAGTCCCAGGGGGGGTCCTACGAGCAGTACTTC.

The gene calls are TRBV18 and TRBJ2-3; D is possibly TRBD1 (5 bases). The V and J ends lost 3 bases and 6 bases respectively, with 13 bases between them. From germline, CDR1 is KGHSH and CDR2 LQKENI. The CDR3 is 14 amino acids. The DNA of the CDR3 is TGTGCCAGCTCACCCCAACGACAGCTGGATACGCAGTATTTT. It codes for CASSPQRQLDTQYF.

The CDR3 loop reads CASSTSGQGSSPLHF. The CDR3, as DNA: TGTGCCAGCAGCACCAGTGGGCAGGGGAGTTCACCCCTCCACTTT. The chain couples TRBV7-2 to TRBJ1-6, with D maybe TRBD1 (6 bases). Germline V gene sequence: CDR1 SGHTA, CDR2 FQGNSA. The V and J ends lost 5 bases and 9 bases respectively, with 17 bases between them. The CDR3 contains 15 residues.

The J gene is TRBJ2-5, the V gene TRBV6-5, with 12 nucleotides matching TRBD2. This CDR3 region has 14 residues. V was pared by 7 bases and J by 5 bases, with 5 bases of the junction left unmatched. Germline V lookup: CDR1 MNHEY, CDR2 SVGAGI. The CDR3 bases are TGTGCCAGCACTATGACTAGCGGGGGTGAGACCCAGTACTTC. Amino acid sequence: CASTMTSGGETQYF.

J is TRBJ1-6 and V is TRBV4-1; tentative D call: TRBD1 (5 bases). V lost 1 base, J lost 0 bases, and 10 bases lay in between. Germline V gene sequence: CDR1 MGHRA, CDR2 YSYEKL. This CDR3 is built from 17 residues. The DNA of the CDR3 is TGCGCCAGCAGCCAAGGAGGGGTGAGCTCCTATAATTCACCCCTCCACTTT. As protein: CASSQGGVSSYNSPLHF.

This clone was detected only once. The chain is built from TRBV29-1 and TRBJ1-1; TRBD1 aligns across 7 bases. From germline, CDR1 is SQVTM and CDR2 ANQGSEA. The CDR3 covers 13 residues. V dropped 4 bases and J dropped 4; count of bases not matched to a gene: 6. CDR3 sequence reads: CSVAGTEGTEAFF. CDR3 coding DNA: TGCAGCGTTGCCGGGACAGAGGGCACTGAAGCTTTCTTT.

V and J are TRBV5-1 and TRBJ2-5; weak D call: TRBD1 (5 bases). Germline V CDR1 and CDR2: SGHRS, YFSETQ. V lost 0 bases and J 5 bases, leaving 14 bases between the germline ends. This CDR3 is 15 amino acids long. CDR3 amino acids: CASSLALRAGETQYF. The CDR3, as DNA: TGCGCCAGCAGCTTGGCCCTAAGGGCAGGGGAGACCCAGTACTTC. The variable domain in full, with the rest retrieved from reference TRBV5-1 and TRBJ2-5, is KAGVTQTPRYLIKTRGQQVTLSCSPISGHRSVSWYQQTPGQGLQFLFEYFSETQRNKGNFPGRFSGRQFSNSRSEMNVSTLELGDSALYLCASSLALRAGETQYFGPGTRLLVL.

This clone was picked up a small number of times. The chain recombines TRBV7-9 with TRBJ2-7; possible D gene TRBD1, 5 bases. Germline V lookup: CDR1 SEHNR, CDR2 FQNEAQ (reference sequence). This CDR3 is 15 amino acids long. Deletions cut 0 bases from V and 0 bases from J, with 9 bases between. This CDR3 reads CASSLAGQGSYEQYF. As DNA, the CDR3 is TGTGCCAGCAGCTTAGCCGGGCAGGGCTCCTACGAGCAGTACTTC.

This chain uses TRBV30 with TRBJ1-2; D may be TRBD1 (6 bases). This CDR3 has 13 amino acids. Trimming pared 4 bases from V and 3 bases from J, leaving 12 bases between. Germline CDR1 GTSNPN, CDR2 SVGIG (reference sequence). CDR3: CAWTGTRYYGYTF. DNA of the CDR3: TGTGCCTGGACCGGGACAAGGTACTATGGCTACACCTTC.

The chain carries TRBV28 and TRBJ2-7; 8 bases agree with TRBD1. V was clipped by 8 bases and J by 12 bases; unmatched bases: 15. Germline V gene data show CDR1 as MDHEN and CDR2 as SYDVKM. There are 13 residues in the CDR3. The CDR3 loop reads CASLLRAGGGLYF. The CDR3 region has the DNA TGTGCCAGCCTCTTACGGGCAGGGGGCGGGCTGTACTTC.

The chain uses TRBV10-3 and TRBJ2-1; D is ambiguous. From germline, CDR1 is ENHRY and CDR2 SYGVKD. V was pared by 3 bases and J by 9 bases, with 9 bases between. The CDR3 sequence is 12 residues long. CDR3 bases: TGTGCCATCAGTGAAGTCACTATTGAGCAGTTCTTC. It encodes CAISEVTIEQFF.

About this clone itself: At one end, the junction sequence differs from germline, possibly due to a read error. DNA for the CDR3: TGTGCCAGCAGTGATAACCGGGACAGGCCTTTCTCCTTC. Encoded protein: CASSDNRDRPFSF. The genes are TRBV25-1 and TRBJ1-2; TRBD1 agrees at 8 bases. Germline loops: CDR1 MGHDK, CDR2 SYGVNS. The CDR3 runs to 13 residues.

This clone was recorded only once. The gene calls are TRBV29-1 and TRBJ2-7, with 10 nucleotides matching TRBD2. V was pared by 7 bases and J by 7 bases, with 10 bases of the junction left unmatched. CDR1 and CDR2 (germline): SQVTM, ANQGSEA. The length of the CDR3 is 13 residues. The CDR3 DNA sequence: TGCAGCGCCCAACCGGGACTAGCGAAGGAGCAGTACTTC. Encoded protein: CSAQPGLAKEQYF.

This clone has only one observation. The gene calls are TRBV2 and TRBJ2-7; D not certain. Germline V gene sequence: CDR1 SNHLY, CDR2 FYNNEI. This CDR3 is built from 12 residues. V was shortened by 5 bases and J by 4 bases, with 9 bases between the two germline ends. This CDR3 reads CASSPTDYEQYF. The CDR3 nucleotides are TGTGCCAGCAGTCCGACTGATTACGAGCAGTACTTC.

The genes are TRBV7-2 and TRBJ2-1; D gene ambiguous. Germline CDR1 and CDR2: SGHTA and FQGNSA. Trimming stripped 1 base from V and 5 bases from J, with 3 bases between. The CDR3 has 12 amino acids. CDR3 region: CASSLDDNEQFF. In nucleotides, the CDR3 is TGTGCCAGCAGCTTAGATGACAATGAGCAGTTCTTC.

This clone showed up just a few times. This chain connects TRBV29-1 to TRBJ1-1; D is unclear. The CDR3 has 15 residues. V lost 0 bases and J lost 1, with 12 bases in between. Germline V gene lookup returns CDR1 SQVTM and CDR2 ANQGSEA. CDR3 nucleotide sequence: TGCAGCGTTGAAGATCAGGCAACTCCGAACACTGAAGCTTTCTTT. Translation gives CSVEDQATPNTEAFF.

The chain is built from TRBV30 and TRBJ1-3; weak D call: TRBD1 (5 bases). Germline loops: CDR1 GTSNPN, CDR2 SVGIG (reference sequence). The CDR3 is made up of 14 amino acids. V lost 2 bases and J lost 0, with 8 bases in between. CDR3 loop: CAWSTGLSGNTIYF. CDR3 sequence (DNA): TGTGCCTGGAGTACGGGACTCTCTGGAAACACCATATATTTT.

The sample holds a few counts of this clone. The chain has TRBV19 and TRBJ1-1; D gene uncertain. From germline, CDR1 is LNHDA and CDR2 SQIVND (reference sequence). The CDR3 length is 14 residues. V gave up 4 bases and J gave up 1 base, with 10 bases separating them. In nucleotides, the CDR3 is TGTGCCAGTAGTACCTGGGAAAAGAACACTGAAGCTTTCTTT. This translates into CASSTWEKNTEAFF.

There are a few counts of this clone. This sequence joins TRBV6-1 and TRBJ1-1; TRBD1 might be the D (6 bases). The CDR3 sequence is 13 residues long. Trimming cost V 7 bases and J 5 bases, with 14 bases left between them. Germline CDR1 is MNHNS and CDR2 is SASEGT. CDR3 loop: CASTYLQGTEAFF. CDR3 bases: TGTGCCAGCACCTACCTACAGGGTACTGAAGCTTTCTTT.